This note documents a single T cell receptor (beta chain) sequence. The sample is drawn from a study of T cells in tuberculosis. Study-wide background: T cells were selected with CD1B tetramers loaded with glucose monomycolate.

Sequencing of TCR-alpha and TCR-beta chains was unpaired. Clones were sequenced by immunoSEQ multiplex PCR, and TCRdb holds only the in-frame ones, with some missing. The profile covers some 90,000 clones, with around 90% appearing a single time and approximately 2% taken by the ten largest. Germline assignment: CDR1 SGHDT and CDR2 YYEEEE. CDR3 size: 14 residues. With 2 bases clipped from V and 4 bases from J, the junction kept 5 bases outside the gene matches. Cells were sorted from thawed PBMC rested overnight and stained with GMM-loaded CD1B tetramer, viability dye and anti-CD3. CD1B tetramers were loaded with Rhodococcus equi-derived C32 glucose monomycolate.

The gene calls are TRBV5-6 and TRBJ2-5; TRBD1 matches at 7 bases. The sequenced sample consisted of CD1b-GMM tetramer-negative cells sorted from PBMCs. The receptor comes from an adult woman with latent tuberculosis. DNA of the CDR3: TGTGCCAGCAGCTTCCCGACAGGGTCAGAGACCCAGTACTTC. Amino acids: CASSFPTGSETQYF.